Below are 8 T cell receptor beta chains sequenced from a single sample in a study of Ad26.COV2.S vaccination and SARS-CoV-2 variants. Data came from immunoSEQ multiplex PCR; TCRdb stores just in-frame clones and leaves some out. The sample records roughly 350,000 clones, about nine tenths being singletons. The treatment here: about 20 received Ad26.COV2.S at low or high dose, single or two shots; a few received placebo; per-sample allocation not given. The samples date from day 63 after the first vaccine or placebo injection. The material was peripheral blood, obtained in a trial of Ad26.COV2.S vaccine versus placebo. These receptors were collected from a person aged 18-65 years who received the Ad26.COV2.S COVID-19 vaccine or a placebo.

The chain has TRBV7-6 and TRBJ1-1; D is unclear. This CDR3 is built from 13 residues. The germline V and J ends were trimmed by 0 bases and 5 bases, with 7 bases remaining between them. CDR1 is SGHVS and CDR2 is FNYEAQ in the germline V gene. The CDR3 bases are TGTGCCAGCAGCTTAGCTGGACGGACTGAAGCTTTCTTT. Amino acids: CASSLAGRTEAFF.

The chain has TRBV19 and TRBJ2-2, with D possibly being TRBD1 (5 bases). The CDR3 is 16 amino acids. Trimming removed 3 bases at V and 7 bases at J, with 18 bases between. Per the germline V gene, CDR1 is LNHDA and CDR2 is SQIVND (reference sequence). This CDR3 is CASSIGSGRASGELFF. DNA for the CDR3: TGTGCCAGTAGTATTGGTTCGGGCAGGGCAAGCGGGGAGCTGTTTTTT. Together with reference TRBV19 and TRBJ2-2, the CDR3 gives the full variable domain: DGGITQSPKYLFRKEGQNVTLSCEQNLNHDAMYWYRQDPGQGLRLIYYSQIVNDFQKGDIAEGYSVSREKKESFPLTVTSAQKNPTAFYLCASSIGSGRASGELFFGEGSRLTVL.

This CDR3 is CASSVGQGGNTEAFF. Here the CDR3 DNA reads TGTGCCAGCAGCGTAGGACAGGGGGGGAACACTGAAGCTTTCTTT. The chain joins TRBV9 to TRBJ1-1, with 9 bases that match TRBD1. The J segment lost 1 base and the V segment lost 0 bases, leaving 1 base of the junction unmatched. Germline CDR1 reads SGDLS; CDR2 reads YYNGEE. This CDR3 region has 15 residues. The whole variable domain, remainder taken from reference TRBV9 and TRBJ1-1, is DSGVTQTPKHLITATGQRVTLRCSPRSGDLSVYWYQQSLDQGLQFLIQYYNGEERAKGNILERFSAQQFPDLHSELNLSSLELGDSALYFCASSVGQGGNTEAFFGQGTRLTVV.

This clone was counted once. The chain employs TRBV5-4 and TRBJ2-2, with TRBD1 matching 9 bases. The CDR3 length is 16 residues. Trimming took 4 bases from V and 3 from J; bases not matched to a gene: 7. Germline V lookup: CDR1 SGHNT, CDR2 YYREEE (reference sequence). CDR3 residues: CASSDPGQGYTGELFF. CDR3 sequence (DNA): TGTGCCAGCAGCGATCCGGGACAGGGTTACACCGGGGAGCTGTTTTTT.

The V and J genes are TRBV18 and TRBJ1-2; D call uncertain. Between the trimmed V and J ends, which lost 3 bases and 5 bases, there was a span of 16 bases. The CDR3 has 15 amino acids. The germline V gene has CDR1 KGHSH and CDR2 LQKENI. DNA of the CDR3: TGTGCCAGCTCACCGCGGTCTTCCACGGGGTATGGCTACACCTTC. It is translated as CASSPRSSTGYGYTF.

This rearrangement joins TRBV9 to TRBJ1-1; 10 nucleotides match TRBD1. The CDR3 consists of 16 residues. Trimming removed 2 bases from V and 4 bases from J; junction bases left unmatched: 8. Germline-derived CDR1 and CDR2 are SGDLS and YYNGEE. The CDR3 here is CASSVRGQGVPTEAFF. CDR3 sequence (DNA): TGTGCCAGCAGCGTCCGCGGACAGGGGGTTCCCACTGAAGCTTTCTTT. Filled out from reference TRBV9 and TRBJ1-1, the complete variable domain reads DSGVTQTPKHLITATGQRVTLRCSPRSGDLSVYWYQQSLDQGLQFLIQYYNGEERAKGNILERFSAQQFPDLHSELNLSSLELGDSALYFCASSVRGQGVPTEAFFGQGTRLTVV.

This clone showed up many times. This chain joins TRBV9 and TRBJ2-7; TRBD1 matches at 8 bases. The CDR3 is 16 residues long. V shed 4 bases and J 3 bases; nucleotides not matched to a gene: 12. In germline, CDR1 is SGDLS, CDR2 YYNGEE. CDR3 protein: CASSPHGGQANYEQYF. The CDR3 DNA follows: TGTGCCAGCAGCCCCCACGGGGGACAGGCGAACTACGAGCAGTACTTC.

The gene calls are TRBV9 and TRBJ1-5; D not resolved. Trimming pared 0 bases from V and 7 bases from J, leaving 8 bases between. CDR1 is SGDLS, CDR2 YYNGEE, per germline. This CDR3 is built from 13 residues. The CDR3 here is CASSVATDQPQHF. In DNA form, the CDR3 reads TGTGCCAGCAGCGTAGCTACAGACCAGCCCCAGCATTTT.